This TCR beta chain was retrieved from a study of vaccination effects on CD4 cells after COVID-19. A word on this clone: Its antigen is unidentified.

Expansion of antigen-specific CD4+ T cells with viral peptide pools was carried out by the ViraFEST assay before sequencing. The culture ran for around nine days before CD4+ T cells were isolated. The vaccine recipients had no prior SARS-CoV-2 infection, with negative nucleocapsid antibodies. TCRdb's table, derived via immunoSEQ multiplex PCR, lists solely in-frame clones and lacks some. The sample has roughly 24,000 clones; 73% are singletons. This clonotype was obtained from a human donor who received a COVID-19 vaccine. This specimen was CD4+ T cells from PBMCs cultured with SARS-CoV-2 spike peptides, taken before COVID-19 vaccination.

Here the CDR3 reads CAWSPTGLGGQYF. DNA of the CDR3: TGTGCCTGGAGTCCCACAGGGTTGGGGGGGCAGTACTTC. The chain uses TRBV30 and TRBJ2-7; D possibly matches TRBD1 or TRBD2 (6 bases each). V lost 2 bases to trimming and J lost 9 bases, with 17 bases between them. CDR1 and CDR2 (germline): GTSNPN, SVGIG (reference sequence). The CDR3 consists of 13 residues.